The rows below give T cell receptor beta chains drawn from one sample of a study of cytomegalovirus exposure and HLA in healthy donors. Sequenced by immunoSEQ multiplex PCR; TCRdb stores in-frame clones only, minus some. The data contain about 120,000 clones, approximately 66% of them singletons. Sequencing was performed on PBMCs. Receptors originate from a middle-aged woman in good health and CMV-seropositive. Both conserved end residues are part of each CDR3. A D gene is named only where the DNA matches it firmly. Expanded clones are given a class, and other clones once, few, many or no size at all.

J gene,clone size,V gene,D gene,CDR3 DNA,CDR3 protein
TRBJ2-2,-,TRBV19,TRBD1,TGTGCCAGTGACAGGGTTCCGGACACCGGGGAGCTGTTTTTT,CASDRVPDTGELFF
TRBJ2-5,-,TRBV5-1,-,TGCGCCAGCAATACGGGGGGCATAGGAGAGACCCAGTACTTC,CASNTGGIGETQYF
TRBJ2-7,-,TRBV6-1,-,TGTGCCAGCAGTGAACTCGCAGGTTCGACCTACGAGCAGTACTTC,CASSELAGSTYEQYF
TRBJ1-3,-,TRBV5-5,-,TGTGCCAGCAGCACCCCAGGGGGAAACACCATATATTTT,CASSTPGGNTIYF
TRBJ1-4,-,TRBV29-1,-,TGCAGCGTTGAGGGAGGGTTTGGAACTAATGAAAAACTGTTTTTT,CSVEGGFGTNEKLFF
TRBJ2-5,-,TRBV19,-,TGTGCCAGTAGTAAGACAATACAAGAGACCCAGTACTTC,CASSKTIQETQYF
TRBJ1-6,-,TRBV7-9,-,TGTGCCAGCAGCTTAGGGGGGCTCGGGAATTCACCCCTCCACTTT,CASSLGGLGNSPLHF
TRBJ1-4,-,TRBV9,-,TGTGCCAGCAGCGTAGCCCCCCAGGATGAAAAACTGTTTTTT,CASSVAPQDEKLFF
TRBJ1-6,few,TRBV5-8,-,TGTGCCAGCAGCGCCGGGACTGACAGCTCCTATAATTCACCCCTCCACTTT,CASSAGTDSSYNSPLHF
TRBJ1-3,-,TRBV5-1,TRBD1,TGCGCCAGCCGACGGACAGGGGGAGAGGGAAACACCATATATTTT,CASRRTGGEGNTIYF
TRBJ1-1,once,TRBV7-8,TRBD1,TGTGCCAGCAGCTTAATTCTACGGGACAGTTTCATGACTGAAGCTTTCTTT,CASSLILRDSFMTEAFF
TRBJ2-3,few,TRBV25-1,TRBD2,TGTGCCAGCAGTGACGTCGGGGGGGCAGATACGCAGTATTTT,CASSDVGGADTQYF
TRBJ2-7,-,TRBV5-1,TRBD2,TGCGCCAGCAGCACACTAGGGACTAGCGGGGGTTCCTACGAGCAGTACTTC,CASSTLGTSGGSYEQYF
TRBJ2-3,few,TRBV5-1,-,TGCGCCAGCAGCTTGCTGGCGGCGGACACAGATACGCAGTATTTT,CASSLLAADTDTQYF
TRBJ2-7,-,TRBV15,TRBD2,TGTGCCACCAGCGCACTAGCGGGAGGCACCTACGAGCAGTACTTC,CATSALAGGTYEQYF
TRBJ1-1,-,TRBV7-3,TRBD1,TGTGCCAGCAGCCTGACGGGACAGCCCGTTGAAGCTTTCTTT,CASSLTGQPVEAFF
TRBJ2-6,-,TRBV4-2,-,TGTGCCAGCAGCCAAGCAACACAGGGCGTGCCTTCTGGGGCCAACGTCCTGACTTTC,CASSQATQGVPSGANVLTF
TRBJ2-2,-,TRBV18,-,TGTGCCAGCTCACCACCGGGGAGGAACACCGGGGAGCTGTTTTTT,CASSPPGRNTGELFF
TRBJ2-1,-,TRBV5-1,-,TGCGCCAGCGGAAGGACTGATTCCTACAATGAGCAGTTCTTC,CASGRTDSYNEQFF
TRBJ2-7,-,TRBV11-3,-,TGTGCCAGCAGCTTAACCGGGTTGTTCTACGAGCAGTACTTC,CASSLTGLFYEQYF
TRBJ1-2,-,TRBV5-8,-,TGTGCCAGCAACCCCGATAGGTTGAGGGACTACACCTTC,CASNPDRLRDYTF
TRBJ1-1,few,TRBV27,TRBD1,TGTGCCAGCAGTTCGGGTAGGGGACAGGGGGAAGCTTTCTTT,CASSSGRGQGEAFF
TRBJ1-5,-,TRBV7-9,TRBD1,TGTGCCAGCAGCGCCTACTACGGGACAGACAATCAGCCCCAGCATTTT,CASSAYYGTDNQPQHF
TRBJ2-2,-,TRBV28,-,TGTGCCAGCAGTTTATTTGGGGGCAACACCGGGGAGCTGTTTTTT,CASSLFGGNTGELFF
TRBJ1-2,few,TRBV5-8,-,TGTGCCAGCAGTCTGGGGGGTCCTAACTATGGCTACACCTTC,CASSLGGPNYGYTF
TRBJ2-7,-,TRBV27,-,TGTGCCAGCATTCGGGGGTACGAGCAGTACTTC,CASIRGYEQYF
TRBJ1-1,-,TRBV2,-,TGTGCCAGCAGGGCCACGGCAACAGCTGAAGCTTTCTTT,CASRATATAEAFF
TRBJ2-3,few,TRBV6-1,TRBD1,TGTGCCAGCAGTAACCGGGACAGGGGAGGTCATACGCAGTATTTT,CASSNRDRGGHTQYF
TRBJ2-7,-,TRBV6-1,TRBD1,TGTGCCAGCAAGGGAGACAGGGCTCCTGACGAGCAGTACTTC,CASKGDRAPDEQYF
TRBJ2-3,-,TRBV5-1,TRBD2,TGCGCCAGCAGACTACTAGCGGGGGAATCAGATACGCAGTATTTT,CASRLLAGESDTQYF
TRBJ2-7,-,TRBV5-1,TRBD1,TGCGCCAGCAGCTTCTCCGGGACAGATACCTACGAGCAGTACTTC,CASSFSGTDTYEQYF
TRBJ2-2,once,TRBV28,TRBD1,TGTGCCAGTTTGGGGACAGGGAAGAACACCGGGGAGCTGTTTTTT,CASLGTGKNTGELFF
TRBJ2-3,-,TRBV10-2,-,TGCGCCAGCAGTGAGTCCGGCGGGATTGCAGATACGCAGTATTTT,CASSESGGIADTQYF
TRBJ1-4,-,TRBV25-1,-,TGTGCCAGCAGTGCCTCAGGAGGGCGGCGTGAAAAACTGTTTTTT,CASSASGGRREKLFF
TRBJ1-2,few,TRBV10-1,-,TGCGCCAGCAGTCGTGCCGGGACTTATGGCTACACCTTC,CASSRAGTYGYTF
TRBJ2-3,-,TRBV4-1,TRBD2,TGCGCCAGCAGCCAAGATCCTGTTGTAAGCGGGACTAGCACAGATACGCAGTATTTT,CASSQDPVVSGTSTDTQYF
TRBJ1-2,few,TRBV5-1,TRBD1,TGCGCCAGCAGCTTGGGACAGGGGGCAGGTGGCTACCCCTTC,CASSLGQGAGGYPF
TRBJ2-7,once,TRBV30,-,TGTGCCTGGACCCAACGGACATCGCACATATACGAGCAGTACTTC,CAWTQRTSHIYEQYF
TRBJ1-5,-,TRBV10-2,-,TGCGCCAGCAGTGAGCCAGGGGTTCAGCCCCAGCATTTT,CASSEPGVQPQHF
TRBJ1-2,-,TRBV18,-,TGTGCCAGCTCACCCTGGCGGCATAACTATGGCTACACCTTC,CASSPWRHNYGYTF
TRBJ2-5,-,TRBV9,TRBD2,TGTGCCAGCAGCGTAGCTGCAGCGGGAGGCCAAGAGACCCAGTACTTC,CASSVAAAGGQETQYF
TRBJ2-5,-,TRBV5-6,TRBD2,TGTGCCAGCAGTCTGGAGGCCAGCGGGAGGGCATATGAGACCCAGTACTTC,CASSLEASGRAYETQYF
TRBJ1-6,-,TRBV19,-,TGTGCCAGTAGCGGGTTTGGGTCACCCCTCCACTTT,CASSGFGSPLHF
TRBJ1-1,-,TRBV19,TRBD1,TGTGCCAGTAGGATGACAGGGACCGAAGGCACTGAAGCTTTCTTT,CASRMTGTEGTEAFF
TRBJ1-5,-,TRBV6-1,-,TGTGCCAGCAGGGACACTAATAGCAATCAGCCCCAGCATTTT,CASRDTNSNQPQHF
TRBJ1-3,few,TRBV5-1,-,TGCGCCAGCACTTGGGCCGGGACAACTGGAAACACCATATATTTT,CASTWAGTTGNTIYF
TRBJ2-7,-,TRBV11-2,-,TGTGCCAGCAGCTTAGGCCCCGATAGCTCCTACGAGCAGTACTTC,CASSLGPDSSYEQYF
TRBJ2-1,-,TRBV5-1,-,TGCGCCAGCAGCTTGGGCGGAATTTCCTACAATGAGCAGTTCTTC,CASSLGGISYNEQFF
TRBJ2-7,-,TRBV2,TRBD1,TGTGCCAGTGAGGGACAGGGCCCCGAGCAGTACTTC,CASEGQGPEQYF
TRBJ2-1,-,TRBV7-6,TRBD2,TGTGCCAGCAGCGAAGGCATAGCGGGGTTCGACAATGAGCAGTTCTTC,CASSEGIAGFDNEQFF
TRBJ2-3,-,TRBV11-2,-,TGTGCCAGCAGCTTCGACAGCCTGACGGATACGCAGTATTTT,CASSFDSLTDTQYF
TRBJ2-7,-,TRBV29-1,TRBD2,TGCAGCGTTTTAGCGGGGGACTACGAGCAGTACTTC,CSVLAGDYEQYF
TRBJ2-1,-,TRBV18,TRBD2,TGTGCCAGCTCACCCCGGGGGGAGGATGAGCAGTTCTTC,CASSPRGEDEQFF
TRBJ1-1,-,TRBV19,-,TGTGCCAGTAGTAGCCCAGGCCGCGGGGCGAACACTGAAGCTTTCTTT,CASSSPGRGANTEAFF
TRBJ2-7,-,TRBV5-1,TRBD2,TGCGCCAGCAGCTTGGAATTGCGGGAGGGCCGGGAGCAGTACTTC,CASSLELREGREQYF